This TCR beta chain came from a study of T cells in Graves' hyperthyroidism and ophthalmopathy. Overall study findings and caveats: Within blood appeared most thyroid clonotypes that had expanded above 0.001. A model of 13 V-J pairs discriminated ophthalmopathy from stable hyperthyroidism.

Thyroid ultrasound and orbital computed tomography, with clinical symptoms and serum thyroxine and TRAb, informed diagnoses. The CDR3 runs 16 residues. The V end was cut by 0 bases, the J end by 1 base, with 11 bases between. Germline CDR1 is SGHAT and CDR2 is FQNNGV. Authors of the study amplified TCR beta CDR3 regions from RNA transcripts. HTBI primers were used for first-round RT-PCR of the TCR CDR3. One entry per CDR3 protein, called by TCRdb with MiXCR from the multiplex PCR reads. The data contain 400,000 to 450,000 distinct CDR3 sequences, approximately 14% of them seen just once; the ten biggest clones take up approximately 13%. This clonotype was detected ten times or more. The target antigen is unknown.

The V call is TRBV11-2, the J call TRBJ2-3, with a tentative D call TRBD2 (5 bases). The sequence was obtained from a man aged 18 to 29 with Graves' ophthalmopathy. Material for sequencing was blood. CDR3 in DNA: TGTGCCAGCAGCTTAGAATTAGCGACGGGCACAGATACGCAGTATTTT. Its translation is CASSLELATGTDTQYF.